Listed below are T cell receptor beta chains from one sample, sequenced in a study of blood T cells in healthy people across ages. TCRdb reprocessed the 5' RACE reads with MiXCR, giving one entry per CDR3 protein. The top ten clones hold under 25% of a sample with fewer than 900,000 distinct CDR3 sequences, 40% to 45% of them seen once. The specimen sequenced was blood. These receptors all come from a woman aged 55-70 years in good health. Each CDR3 is given with its conserved first and last residue. Fields, in order: D gene, V gene, J gene, clone size, CDR3 DNA, CDR3 protein. D genes are given only for firm matches. Expanded clones get a size class; other rows say once, few or many, or leave the size out.

D gene: .; V gene: TRBV12-3/TRBV12-4; J gene: TRBJ2-3; clone size: .; CDR3 DNA: TGTGCCAGCAGTTTCGGCACTAATCAAGATACGCAGTATTTT; CDR3 protein: CASSFGTNQDTQYF
D gene: TRBD2; V gene: TRBV20-1; J gene: TRBJ2-7; clone size: .; CDR3 DNA: TGCAGTGCTAGAGATCGACTAGCGGGAATCTACGAGCAGTACTTC; CDR3 protein: CSARDRLAGIYEQYF
D gene: .; V gene: TRBV4-2; J gene: TRBJ2-3; clone size: .; CDR3 DNA: TGTGCCAGCAGCCAAGATTTCCAGGTAGCCGGGCTGACGCAGTATTTT; CDR3 protein: CASSQDFQVAGLTQYF
D gene: TRBD1; V gene: TRBV12-3/TRBV12-4; J gene: TRBJ2-3; clone size: few; CDR3 DNA: TGTGCCAGCAGTCAGTCCCGGGACAGGGATTGGGCCCCAGATACGCAGTATTTT; CDR3 protein: CASSQSRDRDWAPDTQYF
D gene: .; V gene: TRBV11-2; J gene: TRBJ2-7; clone size: .; CDR3 DNA: TGTGCCAGCAGCTTAGGCTTTCAGGGTTTCTACGAGCAGTACTTC; CDR3 protein: CASSLGFQGFYEQYF
D gene: .; V gene: TRBV3-1; J gene: TRBJ2-5; clone size: many; CDR3 DNA: TGTGCCAGCAGCCAAGCGACGGATGAGCAGTACTTC; CDR3 protein: CASSQATDEQYF
D gene: .; V gene: TRBV18; J gene: TRBJ2-5; clone size: .; CDR3 DNA: TGTGCCAGCTCACCTTTGGACACCGAGGTCCAAGAGACCCAGTACTTC; CDR3 protein: CASSPLDTEVQETQYF
D gene: .; V gene: TRBV5-1; J gene: TRBJ2-3; clone size: .; CDR3 DNA: TGCGCCAGCGGCACGAGAGAGGCCACAGATACGCAGTATTTT; CDR3 protein: CASGTREATDTQYF
D gene: TRBD2; V gene: TRBV5-1; J gene: TRBJ2-5; clone size: .; CDR3 DNA: TGCGCCAGCAGCTTGTGGACTAGTTCCTCACCGGAGACCCAGTACTTC; CDR3 protein: CASSLWTSSSPETQYF
D gene: .; V gene: TRBV28; J gene: TRBJ1-2; clone size: few; CDR3 DNA: TGTGCCAGCAGTTCATTCACCACGGGTGGCTACACCTTC; CDR3 protein: CASSSFTTGGYTF
D gene: .; V gene: TRBV6-2/TRBV6-3; J gene: TRBJ2-3; clone size: few; CDR3 DNA: TGTGCCAGCAGCAAAGTGGAATACACAGATACGCAGTATTTT; CDR3 protein: CASSKVEYTDTQYF
D gene: .; V gene: TRBV20-1; J gene: TRBJ2-3; clone size: .; CDR3 DNA: TGCAGTGCTCCGAGGGGGGGTAGCGGCACAGATACGCAGTATTTT; CDR3 protein: CSAPRGGSGTDTQYF
D gene: TRBD1; V gene: TRBV6-5; J gene: TRBJ2-7; clone size: .; CDR3 DNA: TGTGCCAGCAGTCCCCACGGGACAGGGGGCAACGAGCAGTACTTC; CDR3 protein: CASSPHGTGGNEQYF
D gene: .; V gene: TRBV30; J gene: TRBJ2-7; clone size: few; CDR3 DNA: TGTGCCTGGACCAGGCCCCCTGCAGGAACCTACGAGCAGTACTTC; CDR3 protein: CAWTRPPAGTYEQYF
D gene: .; V gene: TRBV27; J gene: TRBJ2-1; clone size: .; CDR3 DNA: TGTGCCAGCAGTCCCCCAGGGGAATACTACAATGAGCAGTTCTTC; CDR3 protein: CASSPPGEYYNEQFF
D gene: .; V gene: TRBV30; J gene: TRBJ2-1; clone size: .; CDR3 DNA: TGTGCCTGGGCCGGGACAACCTACAATGAGCAGTTCTTC; CDR3 protein: CAWAGTTYNEQFF
D gene: .; V gene: TRBV5-1; J gene: TRBJ1-5; clone size: .; CDR3 DNA: TGCGCCAGCAGCTGGGGGCCTATAAGAAGCAATCAGCCCCAGCATTTT; CDR3 protein: CASSWGPIRSNQPQHF
D gene: .; V gene: TRBV6-2/TRBV6-3; J gene: TRBJ2-5; clone size: .; CDR3 DNA: TGTGCCAGCACGCCGGGGAACCCCTACAATGAGCAGTACTTC; CDR3 protein: CASTPGNPYNEQYF
D gene: TRBD2; V gene: TRBV11-2; J gene: TRBJ2-3; clone size: few; CDR3 DNA: TGTGCCAGCACCAAACTAGCGGGAGTCGCAGATACGCAGTATTTT; CDR3 protein: CASTKLAGVADTQYF
D gene: TRBD2; V gene: TRBV14; J gene: TRBJ2-1; clone size: .; CDR3 DNA: TGTGCCAGCAGCGACGGGGGGGTCGGGAATGAGCAGTTCTTC; CDR3 protein: CASSDGGVGNEQFF
D gene: .; V gene: TRBV12-3/TRBV12-4; J gene: TRBJ2-5; clone size: once; CDR3 DNA: TGTGCCAGCAGTGTAATCGTGTCGGAGACCCAGTACTTC; CDR3 protein: CASSVIVSETQYF
D gene: TRBD1; V gene: TRBV12-5; J gene: TRBJ1-5; clone size: .; CDR3 DNA: TGTGCTAGTGGATCTCTACAGGGGAGGTGGCATCAGCCCCAGCATTTT; CDR3 protein: CASGSLQGRWHQPQHF
D gene: TRBD1; V gene: TRBV30; J gene: TRBJ2-5; clone size: .; CDR3 DNA: TGTGCCTCACAGGGGGAGACCCAGTACTTC; CDR3 protein: CASQGETQYF
D gene: TRBD2; V gene: TRBV7-9; J gene: TRBJ2-1; clone size: .; CDR3 DNA: TGTGCCATCCCCGGGGTAGCGGGAGTTAGTGAGCAGTTCTTC; CDR3 protein: CAIPGVAGVSEQFF
D gene: .; V gene: TRBV12-3/TRBV12-4; J gene: TRBJ2-7; clone size: .; CDR3 DNA: TGTGCCAGCAGTTTTGATGTCAGCTCCTACGAGCAGTACTTC; CDR3 protein: CASSFDVSSYEQYF
D gene: .; V gene: TRBV2; J gene: TRBJ1-1; clone size: few; CDR3 DNA: TGTGCCAGCAGTAAGGGGGAGGGCACTGAAGCTTTCTTT; CDR3 protein: CASSKGEGTEAFF
D gene: .; V gene: TRBV10-3; J gene: TRBJ2-7; clone size: .; CDR3 DNA: TGTGCCATCAGTGAAGCTGGGGCGCGGAACGAGCAGTACTTC; CDR3 protein: CAISEAGARNEQYF
D gene: TRBD2; V gene: TRBV7-2; J gene: TRBJ2-3; clone size: .; CDR3 DNA: TGTGCCAGCAGCCTGCTTACGGGAGGGACGCAGTATTTT; CDR3 protein: CASSLLTGGTQYF
D gene: .; V gene: TRBV5-1; J gene: TRBJ2-1; clone size: few; CDR3 DNA: TGCGCCAGCAGCTTGGCAGTTCTGGTCAATGAGCAGTTCTTC; CDR3 protein: CASSLAVLVNEQFF
D gene: .; V gene: TRBV20-1; J gene: TRBJ2-7; clone size: .; CDR3 DNA: TGCAGTGCCTCGGACTTCCAGCGGGCCGCCTACGAGCAGTACTTC; CDR3 protein: CSASDFQRAAYEQYF
D gene: .; V gene: TRBV20-1; J gene: TRBJ2-3; clone size: few; CDR3 DNA: TGCAGTGCTATGGTGCAGGGGCCAGATACGCAGTATTTT; CDR3 protein: CSAMVQGPDTQYF
D gene: .; V gene: TRBV6-6; J gene: TRBJ2-1; clone size: .; CDR3 DNA: TGTGCCAGCTGGTACAATGAGCAGTTCTTC; CDR3 protein: CASWYNEQFF
D gene: .; V gene: TRBV7-7; J gene: TRBJ2-5; clone size: .; CDR3 DNA: TGTGCTAGCAGCTTGAGCTCCGGGACAACAAAACAAGAGACCCAGTACTTC; CDR3 protein: CASSLSSGTTKQETQYF
D gene: .; V gene: TRBV7-2; J gene: TRBJ2-4; clone size: many; CDR3 DNA: TGTGCCAGCAGCCCATCGACAGGGCGGGGAAACATTCAGTACTTC; CDR3 protein: CASSPSTGRGNIQYF
D gene: TRBD1; V gene: TRBV20-1; J gene: TRBJ2-5; clone size: once; CDR3 DNA: TGCAGTGCTAGCTCCTGGACAGGGCCCATTGGGACCCAGTACTTC; CDR3 protein: CSASSWTGPIGTQYF
D gene: .; V gene: TRBV11-1; J gene: TRBJ2-3; clone size: .; CDR3 DNA: TGTGCCAGCAGCTTAGGCGGAGCCCGCCCAGATACGCAGTATTTT; CDR3 protein: CASSLGGARPDTQYF
D gene: .; V gene: TRBV28; J gene: TRBJ2-5; clone size: .; CDR3 DNA: TGTGCCAGCAGGCCCGCGGAGGTAGAGACCCAGTACTTC; CDR3 protein: CASRPAEVETQYF
D gene: .; V gene: TRBV6-2/TRBV6-3; J gene: TRBJ2-5; clone size: .; CDR3 DNA: TGTGCCAGCAGTTACTCGATTGGTGGACTAAAAGAGACCCAGTACTTC; CDR3 protein: CASSYSIGGLKETQYF
D gene: .; V gene: TRBV5-1; J gene: TRBJ1-1; clone size: once; CDR3 DNA: TGCGCCAGCAGCTTACTTAGAGAGGTGAACACTGAAGCTTTCTTT; CDR3 protein: CASSLLREVNTEAFF
D gene: TRBD1; V gene: TRBV29-1; J gene: TRBJ1-1; clone size: .; CDR3 DNA: TGCAGCGTTGAAAGGACAGGTGACACTGAAGCTTTCTTT; CDR3 protein: CSVERTGDTEAFF
D gene: .; V gene: TRBV6-1; J gene: TRBJ2-3; clone size: few; CDR3 DNA: TGTGCCAGCAGTGAACTGGAAGATACGCAGTATTTT; CDR3 protein: CASSELEDTQYF
D gene: .; V gene: TRBV6-2/TRBV6-3; J gene: TRBJ2-1; clone size: .; CDR3 DNA: TGTGCCAGCAGTTGGGGACTCCTTTACAATGAGCAGTTCTTC; CDR3 protein: CASSWGLLYNEQFF
D gene: TRBD1; V gene: TRBV7-2; J gene: TRBJ2-5; clone size: few; CDR3 DNA: TGTGCCAGCAGCCAGACAGGGCCCCAAGAGACCCAGTACTTC; CDR3 protein: CASSQTGPQETQYF
D gene: TRBD1; V gene: TRBV6-1; J gene: TRBJ2-7; clone size: .; CDR3 DNA: TGTGCCAGCAATTCCGGGACAGGGGGCCCCGAGCAGTACTTC; CDR3 protein: CASNSGTGGPEQYF
D gene: .; V gene: TRBV4-2; J gene: TRBJ1-4; clone size: .; CDR3 DNA: TGTGCCAGCAGCCCTCCGGAGGGGTACAAGGGAGGTGAAAAACTGTTTTTT; CDR3 protein: CASSPPEGYKGGEKLFF
D gene: .; V gene: TRBV3-1; J gene: TRBJ1-2; clone size: .; CDR3 DNA: TGTGCCAGCAGCCCAGATCCTTATAACTATGGCTACACCTTC; CDR3 protein: CASSPDPYNYGYTF
D gene: .; V gene: TRBV10-3; J gene: TRBJ2-3; clone size: once; CDR3 DNA: TGTGCCATCGGTGAGTCGGGAACAGATACGCAGTATTTT; CDR3 protein: CAIGESGTDTQYF
D gene: .; V gene: TRBV7-2; J gene: TRBJ2-3; clone size: .; CDR3 DNA: TGTGCCAGCAGCTTAAGTACGCGCGCGGGCACAGATACGCAGTATTTT; CDR3 protein: CASSLSTRAGTDTQYF
D gene: TRBD2; V gene: TRBV27; J gene: TRBJ2-7; clone size: many; CDR3 DNA: TGTGCCAGCAGTAGCGGGAGGGCCGCCCATCGGGAGCAGTACTTC; CDR3 protein: CASSSGRAAHREQYF
D gene: .; V gene: TRBV5-6; J gene: TRBJ1-4; clone size: .; CDR3 DNA: TGTGCCAGCAGCTACCGTTCGGGTGAAAAACTGTTTTTT; CDR3 protein: CASSYRSGEKLFF